This TCR beta chain was retrieved from a study of cytomegalovirus exposure and HLA in healthy donors. Findings and limits, study-wide: The HLA-A and HLA-B alleles of most subjects were reportedly predicted accurately from TCR beta sequences. Previous analysis showed most TCR beta V segments were productive about 90% or about 30% of the time. Confirmation in vitro established that a few CMV-associated chains were specific for CMV antigens.

On this clone itself: Its antigen is not known.

V lost 4 bases, J lost 10 bases, and 14 bases stayed unmatched. This CDR3 region has 15 residues. CDR1 is MDHEN and CDR2 is SYDVKM in the germline V gene. A multiplex PCR was run with 60 Vbeta primers and 13 Jbeta primers. The table came from immunoSEQ multiplex PCR; TCRdb's copy has only in-frame clones and leaves some out. The sample has about 170,000 clones, roughly four fifths seen once; the top ten hold roughly 0.76%. The chain carries TRBV28 and TRBJ1-1; 8 nucleotides match TRBD1. This sequence was found in a female donor in good health and CMV-seronegative. Sequences were obtained from PBMCs. The CDR3 nucleotides are TGTGCCAGCAGTTCACCGGGACAGGAGGCTGGAGTAGCTTTCTTT. Translated: CASSSPGQEAGVAFF. The whole variable domain, filled in from reference TRBV28 and TRBJ1-1, reads DVKVTQSSRYLVKRTGEKVFLECVQDMDHENMFWYRQDPGLGLRLIYFSYDVKMKEKGDIPEGYSVSREKKERFSLILESASTNQTSMYLCASSSPGQEAGVAFFGQGTRLTVV.